This T cell receptor (beta chain) emerged from a study of blood T cell repertoires in COVID-19. Assay used: immunoSEQ multiplex PCR; TCRdb lists only in-frame clones, some missing. The sample shows roughly 310,000 clones, 85% to 90% of them seen only once. The CDR3 loop spans 15 amino acids. Germline values: CDR1 MNHEY, CDR2 SMNVEV (reference sequence). V lost 6 bases to trimming and J lost 3 bases; unmatched junction nucleotides: 7. This clone was counted only a few times. This sequence originates from a woman aged 25-40 years with COVID-19, enrolled during active disease. The sequenced sample was peripheral blood. The chain couples TRBV27 to TRBJ1-2, with 10 positions matching TRBD1. The CDR3 DNA follows: TGTGCCAGCAGAGGGACCGGGACAGGGGACTATGGCTACACCTTC. This translates into CASRGTGTGDYGYTF.